These 3 T cell receptor beta chains share one sample of origin, sequenced in a study of blood T cell repertoires in COVID-19. Sequencing was performed with immunoSEQ multiplex PCR; in TCRdb, only in-frame clones are kept and a portion is missing. The repertoire includes 27,000 or so clones, roughly nine tenths of them detected once, and roughly 5% sits in the top ten. The sequenced material came from peripheral blood. The receptors were sampled from a man in his 70s with active COVID-19.

The J gene is TRBJ1-6, the V gene TRBV20-1; possible D gene TRBD1, 5 bases. Trimming shortened V by 3 bases and J by 1 base, and 10 bases separated the two germline ends. The length of the CDR3 is 15 residues. In germline, CDR1 is DFQATT, CDR2 SNEGSKA (reference sequence). This CDR3 is CSASPGGSYNSPLHF. For the CDR3, the DNA is TGCAGTGCTAGTCCCGGGGGATCCTATAATTCACCCCTCCACTTT.

The genes are TRBV4-3 and TRBJ1-1, with 8 bases matching TRBD1. The CDR3 contains 14 residues. V lost 2 bases, J lost 4 bases, and 3 bases stayed unmatched. Germline CDR1 is LGHNA and CDR2 is YSLEER. CDR3 amino acids: CASSQTTGATEAFF. In nucleotides, the CDR3 is TGCGCCAGCAGCCAAACGACAGGGGCCACTGAAGCTTTCTTT.

The chain couples TRBV19 to TRBJ2-1; 10 bases align to TRBD1. From germline, CDR1 is LNHDA and CDR2 SQIVND (reference sequence). The CDR3 has 15 amino acids. Trimming cost V 6 bases and J 2 bases; bases outside gene matches: 4. CDR3 residues: CASRTGQGAYNEQFF. In DNA, the CDR3 is TGTGCCAGTAGGACCGGACAGGGGGCCTACAATGAGCAGTTCTTC.